The source of this T cell receptor (beta chain) is a study of human CD8 memory T cell subsets. CDR1 is MNHNY and CDR2 is SVGAGI in the germline V gene (reference sequence). This CDR3 has 16 amino acids. Generation of TCR beta libraries used UMI-labeled 5' RACE. TCRdb reanalyzed the 5' RACE reads and collapses them to one entry per CDR3 protein, without DNA. The ten top clones account for about 22%, within a sample of 8,500 to 10,000 distinct CDR3 sequences. The specimen sequenced was CD8+ T cells from PBMCs. The V and J genes are TRBV6-6 and TRBJ1-1. The TCR sequence derives from a human donor in good health. This CDR3 reads CASSYSIGEMNTEAFF.